Listed here is a single T cell receptor beta chain. Its antigen is not identified. Vbeta (60) and Jbeta (13) primers were used in the PCR. Profiled with immunoSEQ multiplex PCR; TCRdb holds only in-frame clones, not every one. The data contain about 160,000 clones, approximately 81% of them seen just once; the ten biggest clones take up about 2%. The data originate from a study of cytomegalovirus exposure and HLA in healthy donors. Study summary: Among the approximately 400 genotyped donors, approximately 80% were placed in the Caucasian-associated ancestry cluster.

Germline V gives CDR1 SGDLS, CDR2 YYNGEE. The CDR3 extends over 15 amino acids. The junction had 5 bases not matched to a gene; V was cut back by 3 bases and J by 5 bases. Study-wide results and limits: Common viral pathogens were later found to be apparently linked to several of the most significant clusters. Cytomegalovirus status was reportedly diagnosed by the classifier with high specificity and sensitivity. The study recorded more than 150 TCR beta chains that were cytomegalovirus-associated.

V gene TRBV9 combines with J gene TRBJ1-3; 10 nucleotides match TRBD1. This receptor was taken from a man in his late teens or twenties in good health and CMV-seropositive. The sequenced sample consisted of PBMCs. As DNA, the CDR3 is TGTGCCAGCAGCGGCGGACAGGGGGTGAGAAACACCATATATTTT. Translating gives CASSGGQGVRNTIYF.